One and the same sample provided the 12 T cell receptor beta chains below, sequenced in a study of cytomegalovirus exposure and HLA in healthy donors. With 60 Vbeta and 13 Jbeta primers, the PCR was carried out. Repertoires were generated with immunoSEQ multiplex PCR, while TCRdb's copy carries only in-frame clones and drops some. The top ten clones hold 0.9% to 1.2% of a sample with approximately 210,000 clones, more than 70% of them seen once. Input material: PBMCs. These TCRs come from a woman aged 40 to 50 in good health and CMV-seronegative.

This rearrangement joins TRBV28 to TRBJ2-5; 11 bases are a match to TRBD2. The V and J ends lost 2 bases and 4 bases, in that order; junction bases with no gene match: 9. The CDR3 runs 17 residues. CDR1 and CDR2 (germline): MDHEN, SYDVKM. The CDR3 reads CASSLSLGTSGSETQYF. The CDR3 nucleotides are TGTGCCAGCAGTTTAAGTTTGGGGACTAGCGGATCAGAGACCCAGTACTTC.

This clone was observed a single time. The CDR3, as DNA: TGCAGCGTTGGAGGGACAGGGGGCAAAAAAGAGACCCAGTACTTC. Translated, it gives CSVGGTGGKKETQYF. This rearrangement joins TRBV29-1 to TRBJ2-5, with TRBD1 matching over 12 bases. The CDR3 is made up of 15 amino acids. Looked up from germline, CDR1 is SQVTM and CDR2 is ANQGSEA. Losses at the gene ends were 4 bases for V and 3 bases for J; bases not matched to a gene: 6.

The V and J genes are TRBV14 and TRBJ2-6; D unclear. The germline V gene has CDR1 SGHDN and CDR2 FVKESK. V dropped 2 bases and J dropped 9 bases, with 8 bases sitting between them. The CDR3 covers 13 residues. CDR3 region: CASSQNSLNVLTF. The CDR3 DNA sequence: TGTGCCAGCAGCCAAAACAGCCTCAACGTCCTGACTTTC.

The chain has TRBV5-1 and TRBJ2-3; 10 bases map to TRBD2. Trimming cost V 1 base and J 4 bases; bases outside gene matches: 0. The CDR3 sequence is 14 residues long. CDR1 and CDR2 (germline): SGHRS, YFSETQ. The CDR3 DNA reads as TGCGCCAGCAGCTTGACTAGCGGGGCAGATACGCAGTATTTT. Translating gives CASSLTSGADTQYF.

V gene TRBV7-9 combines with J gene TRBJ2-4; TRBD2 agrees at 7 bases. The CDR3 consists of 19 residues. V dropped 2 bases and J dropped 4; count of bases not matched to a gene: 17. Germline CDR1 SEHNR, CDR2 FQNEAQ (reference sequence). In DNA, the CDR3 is TGTGCCAGCAGCTTATGGCCCCCCCCGGGGGGAAGGGAGAAAAACATTCAGTACTTC. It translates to CASSLWPPPGGREKNIQYF.

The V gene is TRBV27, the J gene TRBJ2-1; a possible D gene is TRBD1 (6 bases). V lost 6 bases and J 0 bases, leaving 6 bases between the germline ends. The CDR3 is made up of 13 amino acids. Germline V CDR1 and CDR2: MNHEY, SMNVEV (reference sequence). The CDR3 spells CASSRGSYNEQFF. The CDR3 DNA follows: TGTGCCAGCAGCAGGGGCTCCTACAATGAGCAGTTCTTC.

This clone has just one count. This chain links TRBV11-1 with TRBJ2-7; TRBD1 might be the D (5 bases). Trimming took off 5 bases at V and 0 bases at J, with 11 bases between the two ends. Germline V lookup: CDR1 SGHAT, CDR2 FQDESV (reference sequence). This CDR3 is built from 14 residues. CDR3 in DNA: TGTGCCAGCAGCCGCGACAGTTACTCCTACGAGCAGTACGTC. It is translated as CASSRDSYSYEQYV.

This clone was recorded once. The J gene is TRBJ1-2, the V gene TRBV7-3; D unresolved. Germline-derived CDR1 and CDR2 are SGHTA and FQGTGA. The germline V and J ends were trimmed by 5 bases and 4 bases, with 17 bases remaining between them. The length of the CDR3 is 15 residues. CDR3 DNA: TGTGCCAGCAGCCCGAAGTCAGCTAGTATCTATGGCTACACCTTC. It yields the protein CASSPKSASIYGYTF.

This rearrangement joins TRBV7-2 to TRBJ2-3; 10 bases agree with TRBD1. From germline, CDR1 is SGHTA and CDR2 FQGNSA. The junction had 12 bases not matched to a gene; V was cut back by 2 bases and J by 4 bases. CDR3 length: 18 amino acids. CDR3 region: CASSLWVTGTGDPDTQYF. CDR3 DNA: TGTGCCAGCAGCTTATGGGTAACCGGGACAGGGGATCCAGATACGCAGTATTTT.

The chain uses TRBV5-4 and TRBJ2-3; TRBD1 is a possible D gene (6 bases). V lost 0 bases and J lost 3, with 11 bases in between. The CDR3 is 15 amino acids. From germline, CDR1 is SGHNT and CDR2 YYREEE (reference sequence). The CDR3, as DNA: TGTGCCAGCAGCTTGGGGGGGCTTGGGACAGATACGCAGTATTTT. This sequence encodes CASSLGGLGTDTQYF.

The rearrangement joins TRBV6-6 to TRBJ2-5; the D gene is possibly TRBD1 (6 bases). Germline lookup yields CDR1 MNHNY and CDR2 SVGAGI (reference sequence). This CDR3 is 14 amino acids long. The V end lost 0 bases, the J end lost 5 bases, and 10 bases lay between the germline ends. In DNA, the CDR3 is TGTGCCAGCAGTTACTCTAGGGGGTTGGAGACCCAGTACTTC. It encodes CASSYSRGLETQYF.

The CDR3, as DNA: TGTGCCAGCAGTGAACCCCGGGGTCCTAGATCTACTAACTATGGCTACACCTTC. As protein: CASSEPRGPRSTNYGYTF. This chain connects TRBV2 to TRBJ1-2; D gene unclear. There are 18 residues in the CDR3. Trimming cost V 2 bases and J 0 bases, with 19 bases left between them. Germline CDR1 is SNHLY and CDR2 is FYNNEI.